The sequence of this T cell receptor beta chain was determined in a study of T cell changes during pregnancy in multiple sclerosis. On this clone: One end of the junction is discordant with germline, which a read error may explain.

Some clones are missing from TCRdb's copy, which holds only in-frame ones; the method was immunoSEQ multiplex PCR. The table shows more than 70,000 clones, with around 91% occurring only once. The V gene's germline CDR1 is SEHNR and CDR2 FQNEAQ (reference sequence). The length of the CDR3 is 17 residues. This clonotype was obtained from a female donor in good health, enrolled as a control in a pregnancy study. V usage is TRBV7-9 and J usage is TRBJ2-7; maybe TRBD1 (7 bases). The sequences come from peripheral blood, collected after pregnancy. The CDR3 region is CASSLDSGGTRSYKQYF. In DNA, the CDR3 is TGTGCCAGCAGCTTAGATTCAGGGGGGACCCGCTCCTACAAGCAGTACTTC.